Listed here are 27 T cell receptor beta chains from one sample, sequenced in a study of human T cells and chemical hapten exposure. Time point given: pre-sensitization, week 0. The treatment is: therapeutic diphenylcyclopropenone sensitization with weekly scalp DPC. Each CDR3 protein is one row after TCRdb ran MiXCR on the RACE reads. The sample has over 85,000 distinct CDR3 sequences, roughly 10% seen once. The material sequenced was whole blood, taken in connection with sensitization to the hapten diphenylcyclopropenone (DPC). All receptors come from a woman aged 60-75 years with alopecia areata. Some clones in this sample may be carry-over from other donors' samples.

This clonotype was picked up many times. The chain is built from TRBV20-1 and TRBJ2-2, with D maybe TRBD1 (6 bases). The ends were cut back, 1 base at V and 0 bases at J, with 12 bases in the middle. The germline gives CDR1 DFQATT, CDR2 SNEGSKA (reference sequence). The CDR3 runs 16 residues. CDR3 sequence reads: CSARGVGQANTGELFF. CDR3 sequence (DNA): TGCAGTGCTAGAGGGGTGGGACAAGCGAACACCGGGGAGCTGTTTTTT.

Many counts were recorded for this clonotype. This chain joins TRBV29-1 and TRBJ2-5; D uncertain. Germline V gene data show CDR1 as SQVTM and CDR2 as ANQGSEA. Deletions cut 1 base from V and 7 bases from J, with 10 bases between. CDR3 length: 12 residues. CDR3 sequence: CSVEGGGWTQYF. CDR3 nucleotide sequence: TGCAGCGTTGAAGGCGGCGGTTGGACCCAGTACTTC.

This clonotype was counted many times. This chain uses TRBV7-9 with TRBJ2-7; TRBD2 might be the D (5 bases). V lost 3 bases and J lost 3, with 12 bases in between. Per the germline V gene, CDR1 is SEHNR and CDR2 is FQNEAQ (reference sequence). The CDR3 is made up of 14 amino acids. The DNA of the CDR3 is TGTGCCAGCAGCTTGGTGCCGGGAAGCTACGAGCAGTACTTC. It codes for CASSLVPGSYEQYF.

This clonotype was recorded many times. The rearrangement uses TRBV3-1 and TRBJ1-5; TRBD1 is a possible D gene (6 bases). The CDR3 loop spans 15 amino acids. Trimming left V 1 base short and J 6 bases short, with 13 bases between. Germline V gene data show CDR1 as LGHDT and CDR2 as YNNKEL (reference sequence). Here the CDR3 DNA reads TGTGCCAGCAGCCAAGGCACGGGGGCGCGTCAGCCCCAGCATTTT. Translation gives CASSQGTGARQPQHF.

This clonotype was found a few times. This chain uses TRBV5-4 with TRBJ2-1; the D call may be TRBD1 or TRBD2 (5 bases each). Germline V gives CDR1 SGHNT, CDR2 YYREEE (reference sequence). The CDR3 covers 15 residues. Trimming took off 4 bases at V and 3 bases at J, with 14 bases between the two ends. The DNA for the CDR3 is TGTGCCAGCAGCCGTGGGACGGGGAACTACAATGAGCAGTTCTTC. This encodes CASSRGTGNYNEQFF.

The table lists this clonotype with a few counts. The V gene is TRBV11-2, the J gene TRBJ1-3, with D hard to call. Germline V gene sequence: CDR1 SGHAT, CDR2 FQNNGV. The CDR3 extends over 13 amino acids. V lost 5 bases and J lost 6, with 11 bases in between. Here the CDR3 DNA reads TGTGCCAGCAGCCTCCCGGGAGAAAACACCATATATTTT. Its protein is CASSLPGENTIYF.

This chain connects TRBV24-1 to TRBJ2-2; 10 bases are a match to TRBD1. Germline V lookup: CDR1 KGHDR, CDR2 SFDVKD. J lost 2 bases, V lost 2 bases, and 10 bases had no gene match. There are 19 residues in the CDR3. CDR3 protein: CATSDWGQGQVQNTGELFF. For the CDR3, the DNA is TGTGCCACCAGTGATTGGGGACAGGGGCAAGTTCAAAACACCGGGGAGCTGTTTTTT.

This clonotype rates as medium-sized (0.01 to 0.1%). The genes are TRBV29-1 and TRBJ1-5, with D unclear. The V gene lost 4 bases and the J gene lost 2 bases, with 12 bases spanning the gap. CDR3 size: 14 residues. Germline-derived CDR1 and CDR2 are SQVTM and ANQGSEA. The CDR3 here is CSVVTGYGNQPQHF. The CDR3 region has the DNA TGCAGCGTTGTGACCGGTTATGGCAATCAGCCCCAGCATTTT.

This clonotype was found many times. V gene TRBV19 combines with J gene TRBJ2-7, with D possibly matching TRBD1 (6 bases). The length of the CDR3 is 15 residues. The germline V and J ends were trimmed by 3 bases and 5 bases, with 17 bases remaining between them. Germline V gene data show CDR1 as LNHDA and CDR2 as SQIVND (reference sequence). The CDR3 bases are TGTGCCAGTAGTATTCTGGGCAGGGGCGCGGACGAGCAGTACTTC. This sequence encodes CASSILGRGADEQYF.

This clonotype was recorded many times. The chain recombines TRBV2 with TRBJ1-1; D unresolved. Germline V gene data show CDR1 as SNHLY and CDR2 as FYNNEI. V was clipped by 7 bases and J by 2 bases, with 14 bases between them. CDR3 length equals 14 residues. This chain's CDR3 is CASNAAGQNTEAFF. CDR3 DNA sequence: TGTGCCAGCAACGCCGCGGGCCAAAACACTGAAGCTTTCTTT.

This clonotype was seen many times. V is TRBV5-5 and J is TRBJ1-1; no firm D call. V lost 5 bases to trimming and J lost 5 bases, with 10 bases between them. Looked up from germline, CDR1 is SGHKS and CDR2 is YYEKEE (reference sequence). This CDR3 region has 12 residues. For the CDR3, the DNA is TGTGCCAGCAGTCCCATCGGGACTGAAGCTTTCTTT. Residues: CASSPIGTEAFF.

The V and J genes are TRBV6-2 or TRBV6-3 and TRBJ2-1; TRBD2 aligns across 11 bases. The CDR3 is 14 amino acids. The germline V gene has CDR1 MNHEY and CDR2 SVGEGT. J was trimmed by 4 bases and V by 8 bases; bases with no gene match: 4. CDR3 in DNA: TGTGCCAGCCGTTTAGCGGGGGGGTACAATGAGCAGTTCTTC. Translation gives CASRLAGGYNEQFF.

V usage is TRBV6-1 and J usage is TRBJ1-5, with D possibly being TRBD1 (5 bases). The germline V gene encodes CDR1 MNHNS and CDR2 SASEGT. The V end was cut by 4 bases, the J end by 0 bases, with 10 bases between. The CDR3 runs to 15 residues. The CDR3 here is CASSGQRISNQPQHF. CDR3 coding DNA: TGTGCCAGCAGTGGACAGAGAATTAGCAATCAGCCCCAGCATTTT.

The V call is TRBV19, the J call TRBJ2-1, with 13 positions matching TRBD2. With V trimmed by 5 bases and J by 7 bases, 8 bases remained unmatched. The CDR3 covers 16 residues. Germline CDR1 is LNHDA and CDR2 is SQIVND (reference sequence). DNA of the CDR3: TGTGCCAGTAGTTTGTGGACTAGCGGGGGCCGGAATGAGCAGTTCTTC. Translation: CASSLWTSGGRNEQFF.

The gene calls are TRBV5-5 and TRBJ1-1; D is uncertain. V lost 1 base, J lost 0 bases, and 4 bases lay in between. Germline CDR1 and CDR2: SGHKS and YYEKEE (reference sequence). This CDR3 has 13 amino acids. The chain's CDR3 is CASSLSLNTEAFF. CDR3 DNA: TGTGCCAGCAGCTTGTCACTGAACACTGAAGCTTTCTTT. Looking up the rest from reference TRBV5-5 and TRBJ1-1 gives the full variable domain: DAGVTQSPTHLIKTRGQQVTLRCSPISGHKSVSWYQQVLGQGPQFIFQYYEKEERGRGNFPDRFSARQFPNYSSELNVNALLLGDSALYLCASSLSLNTEAFFGQGTRLTVV.

The chain joins TRBV6-5 to TRBJ1-4, with 8 bases aligning to TRBD1. This CDR3 is built from 15 residues. J gave up 8 bases and V 0 bases, and 5 bases lay outside the gene matches. Germline CDR1 is MNHEY and CDR2 is SVGAGI. CDR3 sequence reads: CASSYSVAGGEKLFF. The CDR3 DNA reads TGTGCCAGCAGTTACTCGGTTGCAGGGGGCGAAAAACTGTTTTTT.

This clonotype turned up a few times. The V call is TRBV25-1, the J call TRBJ1-2; maybe TRBD1 (5 bases). This CDR3 has 13 residues. V shed 9 bases and J shed 1 base, with 12 bases lying between them. CDR1 is MGHDK and CDR2 is SYGVNS in the germline V gene. CDR3 protein: CASTQTVNYGYTF. The CDR3 coding sequence is TGTGCCAGTACGCAGACAGTTAACTATGGCTACACCTTC.

In its sample, this clonotype was seen a few times. The chain is built from TRBV11-1 and TRBJ2-6, with 12 bases matching TRBD2. V trimming: 6 bases; J trimming: 4 bases; junction bases outside the gene matches: 16. CDR3 size: 20 residues. Germline values: CDR1 SGHAT, CDR2 FQDESV (reference sequence). CDR3 region: CASSHHTPSGGASGANVLTF. The CDR3 bases are TGTGCCAGCAGTCACCATACCCCTAGCGGGGGGGCTTCCGGGGCCAACGTCCTGACTTTC.

In regard to this clonotype: Since a much larger clone is just one base distant, this may be a read error. This chain joins TRBV30 and TRBJ2-3; no firm D call. The germline CDR1 and CDR2 sequences are GTSNPN and SVGIG (reference sequence). The CDR3 runs to 16 residues. Trimming stripped 0 bases from V and 0 bases from J, with 13 bases between. The DNA of the CDR3 is TGTGCCTGGAGTGTACTAAGCGAGTATAGCACAGATACGCAGTATTTT. The encoded protein is CAWSVLSEYSTDTQYF.

The J gene is TRBJ2-1, the V gene TRBV12-2; TRBD2 reflects the table's D call only, with no check against the DNA. TRBV12-2 is listed as a pseudogene. CDR3 length equals 18 residues. CDR3 sequence reads: CASRLTSGTSGGYNEQFF. The CDR3 DNA reads as TGTGCAAGTCGCCTAACCTCCGGGACTAGCGGGGGATACAATGAGCAGTTCTTC.

The chain couples TRBV12-3 or TRBV12-4 to TRBJ1-5; unclear D gene. Trimming cost V 7 bases and J 5 bases, with 12 bases left between them. The CDR3 loop spans 13 amino acids. In DNA, the CDR3 is TGTGCCAGCACCCCCCGAGAAGATCAGCCCCAGCATTTT. Residues: CASTPREDQPQHF.

This clonotype was recorded many times. This rearrangement joins TRBV28 to TRBJ1-2; perhaps TRBD1 as D (6 bases). The CDR3 totals 15 residues. Trimming cost V 3 bases and J 5 bases, with 16 bases left between them. Germline CDR1 is MDHEN and CDR2 is SYDVKM. The CDR3 sequence: CASSFSGGGRYGYTF. CDR3 nucleotides: TGTGCCAGCAGTTTTTCCGGGGGGGGCCGGTATGGCTACACCTTC.

This clonotype was found a few times. The genes are TRBV30 and TRBJ1-3; 7 bases match TRBD1. The CDR3 runs to 13 residues. The V segment lost 5 bases and the J segment 4 bases; nucleotides outside the gene matches: 5. The V gene's germline CDR1 is GTSNPN and CDR2 SVGIG (reference sequence). CDR3 sequence (DNA): TGTGCCTGGCAGGGGACAGCCGGAAACACCATATATTTT. It specifies CAWQGTAGNTIYF.

This clonotype has only a few counts. This chain connects TRBV9 to TRBJ2-1; 8 bases map to TRBD2. CDR1 and CDR2 (germline): SGDLS, YYNGEE. The trim removed 4 bases at V and 3 bases at J, leaving 6 bases unmatched. This CDR3 region has 15 residues. The CDR3 bases are TGTGCCAGCAGCCCCGGGGGGGTGTACTACAATGAGCAGTTCTTC. Its translation: CASSPGGVYYNEQFF. The full variable domain, rest sourced from reference TRBV9 and TRBJ2-1, is DSGVTQTPKHLITATGQRVTLRCSPRSGDLSVYWYQQSLDQGLQFLIQYYNGEERAKGNILERFSAQQFPDLHSELNLSSLELGDSALYFCASSPGGVYYNEQFFGPGTRLTVL.

This clonotype has at least ten counts. V gene TRBV3-1 combines with J gene TRBJ1-3; D ambiguous. The CDR3 contains 16 residues. V lost 1 base and J lost 0, with 10 bases in between. Germline values: CDR1 LGHDT, CDR2 YNNKEL (reference sequence). The chain's CDR3 is CASSQGVYFSGNTIYF. The CDR3 DNA is TGTGCCAGCAGCCAAGGGGTCTACTTCTCTGGAAACACCATATATTTT.

This clonotype was observed at least ten times. The chain couples TRBV6-5 to TRBJ1-1; a possible D gene is TRBD1 (5 bases). CDR3 length: 20 amino acids. With 0 bases removed from V and 0 bases from J, the gap between germline ends came to 23 bases. Germline V CDR1 and CDR2: MNHEY, SVGAGI. The CDR3 DNA reads as TGTGCCAGCAGTTACTCCGTTTTGTCATGGGCAGGGAGCCTGAACACTGAAGCTTTCTTT. Translating gives CASSYSVLSWAGSLNTEAFF.

CDR3 nucleotides: TGTGCCAGCAGCCAAGACAGTCATGAAGCTTTCTTT. Encoded protein: CASSQDSHEAFF. This rearrangement joins TRBV3-1 to TRBJ1-1, with D unclear. V lost 0 bases and J 7 bases, leaving 6 bases between the germline ends. The CDR3 totals 12 residues. The V gene's germline CDR1 is LGHDT and CDR2 YNNKEL (reference sequence).